This entry lists 5 T cell receptor beta chains sequenced from one sample in a study of a mutant IDH1 vaccine in newly diagnosed glioma. Time point here: week 35, safety follow-up. Mutant IDH1 20-mer peptide, at 300 ug, made up each vaccine dose, with topical imiquimod. For these receptors, no antigen is known. Sequenced by immunoSEQ multiplex PCR; TCRdb stores in-frame clones only, minus some. The table records 58,000 or so clones, about 90% of them present only once. This material consisted of PBMCs, taken from a glioma patient whose treatment included an IDH1 peptide vaccine. These receptor sequences come from a man aged 35 to 55 with glioma.

The chain carries TRBV14 and TRBJ2-7; 8 bases fit TRBD1. Germline CDR1 reads SGHDN; CDR2 reads FVKESK. The CDR3 spans 15 residues. The V segment lost 1 base and the J segment 3 bases; nucleotides outside the gene matches: 5. This CDR3 reads CASSQGWTGFYEQYF. In nucleotides, the CDR3 is TGTGCCAGCAGCCAAGGATGGACAGGGTTCTACGAGCAGTACTTC.

The chain joins TRBV27 to TRBJ2-1; D perhaps matches TRBD2 (6 bases). The CDR3 spans 14 residues. V lost 8 bases and J 0 bases, leaving 11 bases between the germline ends. CDR1 is MNHEY, CDR2 SMNVEV, per germline (reference sequence). CDR3 bases: TGTGCCAGCCGTCGGGGGAGCTCCTACAATGAGCAGTTCTTC. Protein sequence: CASRRGSSYNEQFF.

V and J are TRBV5-1 and TRBJ1-1, with unresolved D. Germline V lookup: CDR1 SGHRS, CDR2 YFSETQ. Trimming took off 4 bases at V and 3 bases at J, with 10 bases between the two ends. There are 13 residues in the CDR3. The CDR3 reads CASSPRADTEAFF. The CDR3 DNA is TGCGCCAGCAGCCCGCGAGCCGACACTGAAGCTTTCTTT.

This clone was counted between two and nine times. DNA of the CDR3: TGTGCCAGCAGTCCCCTGATGGACAGGGATCGTGAAGCTTTCTTT. This gives the protein CASSPLMDRDREAFF. V and J are TRBV27 and TRBJ1-1, with 8 positions matching TRBD1. The CDR3 runs 15 residues. Germline lookup yields CDR1 MNHEY and CDR2 SMNVEV (reference sequence). J gave up 7 bases and V 5 bases, and 12 bases lay outside the gene matches.

The V gene is TRBV28, the J gene TRBJ1-1, with D possibly matching TRBD1 (5 bases). From germline, CDR1 is MDHEN and CDR2 SYDVKM. Trimming cost V 7 bases and J 11 bases, with 23 bases left between them. The CDR3 is made up of 14 amino acids. The CDR3 loop reads CASTVRGGEARAFF. For the CDR3, the DNA is TGTGCCAGCACCGTAAGAGGAGGGGAGGCCCGGGCTTTCTTT.